The clone carrying this TCR beta chain was seen repeatedly, ten times or more. The antigen is not known. The data derive from a study of T-cell reconstitution after alpha-beta-depleted transplantation in children. Study-wide results and caveats: Newly generated T cells supplied most T-cell counts and diversity one year post-transplant. There were some patients whose high TCRbeta diversity at day 60 came from surviving recipient T cells and thymic progenitors.

This CDR3 spans 13 amino acids. V was pared by 7 bases and J by 7 bases, with 9 bases of the junction left unmatched. CDR1 and CDR2 from the germline V gene are GTSNPN and SVGIG (reference sequence). It was with unique molecular identifiers that the TCRbeta library was prepared. Each CDR3 protein is one row after TCRdb ran MiXCR on the PCR reads. The data show about 490,000 distinct CDR3 sequences, more than 9% seen once. The receptor was isolated from a child aged 2 to 15 with inherited bone marrow failure, due to receive a stem cell transplant. This specimen was PBMCs, taken before TCRalphabeta/CD19-depleted stem cell transplant. The chain links TRBV30 to TRBJ1-4; 7 bases are shared with TRBD1. DNA of the CDR3: TGTGCCTCTGATCGGGACAGCGGTGAAAAACTGTTTTTT. Protein product: CASDRDSGEKLFF.